The rows below give T cell receptor beta chains drawn from one sample of a study of cytomegalovirus exposure and HLA in healthy donors. TCRdb keeps only in-frame clones here, not all; method: immunoSEQ multiplex PCR. The sample consists of about 200,000 clones, about nine tenths of them appearing once. The sequencing sample was made of PBMCs. These receptors were taken from a boy between 2 and 10 years old in good health and CMV-seronegative. Both conserved end residues are part of each CDR3. The D gene is left open where the match is weak. Clone size is shown for a subset of rows, as once, few, many or a class of expanded clone.

v_call,clone_size,d_call,j_call,cdr3_aa,cdr3_nt
TRBV15,-,-,TRBJ2-7,CATSREASYEQYF,TGTGCCACCAGCAGAGAAGCCTCCTACGAGCAGTACTTC
TRBV6-6,-,-,TRBJ2-1,CASSFTLGNEQFF,TGTGCCAGCAGTTTCACCCTCGGGAATGAGCAGTTCTTC
TRBV5-1,-,-,TRBJ2-6,CASSPSWFSTGANVLTF,TGCGCCAGCAGCCCGAGTTGGTTTTCAACCGGGGCCAACGTCCTGACTTTC
TRBV21-1,-,-,TRBJ2-3,CASSKPHLEASSSTDTQYF,TGTGCCAGCAGCAAACCCCATTTAGAAGCTTCCTCTAGCACAGATACGCAGTATTTT
TRBV7-8,-,-,TRBJ2-3,CAGGGQPTDTQYF,TGTGCCGGGGGTGGACAGCCTACAGATACGCAGTATTTT
TRBV6-6,-,TRBD1,TRBJ2-2,CASRDSQNTGELFF,TGTGCCAGTAGGGACAGTCAGAACACCGGGGAGCTGTTTTTT
TRBV19,-,TRBD1,TRBJ1-5,CASSPRTGSGMRPQHF,TGTGCCAGTAGCCCTAGGACAGGGTCGGGAATGAGGCCCCAGCATTTT
TRBV7-9,once,TRBD2,TRBJ2-7,CASSLGGLATDSSYEQYF,TGTGCCAGCAGCTTAGGGGGACTAGCGACAGATTCCTCCTACGAGCAGTACTTC
TRBV7-9,-,TRBD1,TRBJ2-7,CASSLVGGQGLGEQYF,TGTGCCAGCAGCTTAGTGGGGGGACAGGGGCTGGGCGAGCAGTACTTC
TRBV29-1,-,-,TRBJ2-7,CSVALGGDRYEQYF,TGCAGCGTAGCCTTGGGGGGAGATCGCTACGAGCAGTACTTC
TRBV28,-,-,TRBJ2-1,CASSLWPHNEQFF,TGTGCCAGCAGTTTGTGGCCACACAATGAGCAGTTCTTC
TRBV6-4,-,-,TRBJ1-2,CASSSGTTAHYGYTF,TGTGCCAGCAGTTCGGGGACAACAGCTCACTATGGCTACACCTTC
TRBV7-6,once,TRBD2,TRBJ2-1,CASRSGTSFSYNEQFF,TGTGCCAGCAGATCCGGGACTAGCTTCTCCTACAATGAGCAGTTCTTC
TRBV28,-,-,TRBJ2-2,CASSLHSAGELFF,TGTGCCAGCAGTTTACACTCGGCCGGGGAGCTGTTTTTT
TRBV7-6,-,TRBD1,TRBJ2-7,CASSLSSGQGVEQYF,TGTGCCAGCAGCTTATCTTCCGGACAGGGGGTTGAGCAGTACTTC
TRBV28,-,-,TRBJ2-7,CASSFQGTDEQYF,TGTGCCAGCAGTTTTCAGGGGACGGACGAGCAGTACTTC
TRBV6-1,-,-,TRBJ1-1,CASSVSGVGTEAFF,TGTGCCAGCAGTGTTTCGGGGGTTGGCACTGAAGCTTTCTTT
TRBV5-1,-,TRBD1,TRBJ2-1,CASSLDRGHLSSYNEQFF,TGCGCCAGCAGTTTGGACAGGGGCCATCTGAGCTCCTACAATGAGCAGTTCTTC
TRBV27,-,-,TRBJ2-7,CASGAGVGGVEQYF,TGTGCCAGCGGGGCCGGAGTGGGAGGTGTTGAGCAGTACTTC
TRBV7-9,-,TRBD1,TRBJ2-7,CASSSDRQGDEQYF,TGTGCCAGCAGCTCCGACAGACAGGGGGACGAGCAGTACTTC
TRBV7-9,-,TRBD2,TRBJ2-3,CSSSGAGVVADTQYF,TGTTCCAGCAGCGGAGCGGGGGTCGTGGCAGATACGCAGTATTTT
TRBV7-2,-,-,TRBJ2-3,CASSPGGANGDTQYF,TGTGCCAGCAGCCCGGGCGGGGCGAATGGAGATACGCAGTATTTT
TRBV10-2,-,-,TRBJ2-7,CASSVGKIYEQYF,TGCGCCAGCAGTGTTGGCAAAATCTACGAGCAGTACTTC
TRBV6-5,-,-,TRBJ2-7,CASSYSRGEQYF,TGTGCCAGCAGTTACTCCAGGGGCGAGCAGTACTTC
TRBV7-6,-,TRBD1,TRBJ2-5,CASTRDRKETQYF,TGTGCCAGCACCAGGGACAGGAAAGAGACCCAGTACTTC
TRBV6-5,-,TRBD1,TRBJ2-7,CASSVGQGETYEQYF,TGTGCCAGCAGTGTAGGACAGGGAGAGACCTACGAGCAGTACTTC
TRBV18,-,-,TRBJ2-7,CASSPGAGAREQYF,TGTGCCAGCTCACCTGGTGCGGGGGCAAGGGAGCAGTACTTC
TRBV28,few,TRBD1,TRBJ1-4,CASSSGQGHSEKLFF,TGTGCCAGCAGTTCGGGACAGGGACATAGTGAAAAACTGTTTTTT
TRBV23-1,few,-,TRBJ1-2,CASSQFGGVNYGYTF,TGCGCCAGCAGTCAATTTGGCGGGGTTAACTATGGCTACACCTTC
TRBV28,-,TRBD1,TRBJ2-1,CASSTGQGDEQFF,TGTGCCAGCAGTACGGGACAGGGGGATGAGCAGTTCTTC